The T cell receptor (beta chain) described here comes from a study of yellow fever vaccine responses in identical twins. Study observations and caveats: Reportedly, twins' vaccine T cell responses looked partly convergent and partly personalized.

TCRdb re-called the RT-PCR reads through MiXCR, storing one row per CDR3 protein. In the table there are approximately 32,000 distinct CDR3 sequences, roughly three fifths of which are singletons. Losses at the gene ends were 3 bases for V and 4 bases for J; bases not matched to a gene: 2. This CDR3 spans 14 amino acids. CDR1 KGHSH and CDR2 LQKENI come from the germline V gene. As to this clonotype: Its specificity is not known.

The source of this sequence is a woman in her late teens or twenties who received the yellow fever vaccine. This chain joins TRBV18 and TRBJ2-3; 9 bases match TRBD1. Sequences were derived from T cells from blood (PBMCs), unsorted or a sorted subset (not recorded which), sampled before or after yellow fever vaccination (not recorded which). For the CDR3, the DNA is TGTGCCAGCTCACCGGGACAGGGCGCAGATACGCAGTATTTT. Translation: CASSPGQGADTQYF.